This T cell receptor beta chain is drawn from a study of blood T cell repertoires in COVID-19. TCRdb's table, derived via immunoSEQ multiplex PCR, lists solely in-frame clones and lacks some. The data show 200,000 to 300,000 clones, approximately 85% seen once. Input material: peripheral blood. This TCR came from a woman aged 55-70 years with active or convalescent COVID-19.

DNA of the CDR3: TGTGCCAGCAGTGAGACAGACTATGGCTACACCTTC. It codes for CASSETDYGYTF. The genes are TRBV2 and TRBJ1-2; TRBD1 is a possible D gene (5 bases). Germline V gene sequence: CDR1 SNHLY, CDR2 FYNNEI. CDR3 size: 12 residues. Trimming stripped 3 bases from V and 3 bases from J, with 5 bases between.